The T cell receptor (beta chain) under discussion was sequenced for a study of blood T cell repertoires in COVID-19. Study-wide context: Samples of COVID-19 (acute and convalescent) were obtained from the United States, Italy and Spain. Sample material is recorded as cDNA or gDNA derived from T cells, B-cell-depleted T cells, or PBMCs.

Germline CDR1 is LNHDA and CDR2 is SQIVND (reference sequence). V lost 3 bases, J lost 1 base, and 9 bases lay in between. The CDR3 covers 14 residues. Under the authors' procedure: From reference gene primer amplification, estimates of nucleated cell counts were derived. TCRdb's table, derived via immunoSEQ multiplex PCR, lists solely in-frame clones and lacks some. Clone size and the V and J calls come from that table; the DNA yielded D and trimming. The sample contains about 190,000 clones, roughly four fifths of which appear only once. The sequenced sample was peripheral blood. This chain joins TRBV19 and TRBJ1-1; no firm D call. The receptor's source is a woman in her 40s with acute or convalescent COVID-19. As DNA, the CDR3 is TGTGCCAGTAGTATGCAGGCGACGAACACTGAAGCTTTCTTT. Amino acids: CASSMQATNTEAFF.